This T cell receptor beta chain was sequenced during a study of T cell changes during pregnancy in multiple sclerosis. Sequencing was performed with immunoSEQ multiplex PCR; in TCRdb, only in-frame clones are kept and a portion is missing. Of roughly 61,000 clones in the sample, 94% were seen once. V gave up 2 bases and J gave up 6 bases, with 8 bases separating them. This CDR3 has 13 amino acids. In germline, CDR1 is MDHEN, CDR2 SYDVKM. The material sequenced was CD8+ T cells from peripheral blood mononuclear cells, taken after pregnancy. This TCR derives from a female donor with multiple sclerosis, enrolled in a pregnancy study. The V call is TRBV28, the J call TRBJ1-5, with D perhaps matching TRBD1 (5 bases). The CDR3 nucleotides read TGTGCCAGCAGTTTAGGCAGGGTTCAGCCCCAGCATTTT. Amino acids: CASSLGRVQPQHF.